One sample yielded the 28 T cell receptor beta chains listed below, sequenced in a study of blood T cell repertoires in COVID-19. TCRdb's table, derived via immunoSEQ multiplex PCR, lists solely in-frame clones and lacks some. Altogether some 180,000 clones are present, about 84% being singletons, with the ten largest covering around 7%. The sequencing sample was made of peripheral blood. The source of these receptors is a human donor in a cohort sampled during active COVID-19.

The chain joins TRBV29-1 to TRBJ1-1, with D unclear. CDR3 length: 11 residues. The germline V gene has CDR1 SQVTM and CDR2 ANQGSEA. The ends were cut back, 8 bases at V and 7 bases at J, with 14 bases in the middle. CDR3 sequence: CSQLTGDEAFF. As DNA, the CDR3 is TGCAGCCAACTGACGGGAGATGAAGCTTTCTTT.

The V gene is TRBV11-3, the J gene TRBJ2-1; 11 bases match TRBD2. The ends lost 2 bases at V and 4 bases at J; junction bases unmatched: 4. Germline CDR1 is SGHNT and CDR2 is YENEEA. CDR3 length equals 16 residues. The CDR3 DNA reads as TGTGCCAGCAGCTTATTCGCTAGCGGGGGGTACAATGAGCAGTTCTTC. Translating gives CASSLFASGGYNEQFF. The complete variable domain, with remaining parts taken from reference TRBV11-3 and TRBJ2-1, reads EAGVVQSPRYKIIEKKQPVAFWCNPISGHNTLYWYLQNLGQGPELLIRYENEEAVDDSQLPKDRFSAERLKGVDSTLKIQPAELGDSAVYLCASSLFASGGYNEQFFGPGTRLTVL.

The chain couples TRBV5-1 to TRBJ1-1, with 9 bases identical to TRBD1. CDR3 length: 18 amino acids. J gave up 4 bases and V 2 bases, and 15 bases lay outside the gene matches. The germline CDR1 and CDR2 sequences are SGHRS and YFSETQ. CDR3 region: CASSFSRPGTGRGTEAFF. CDR3 bases: TGCGCCAGCAGCTTTTCACGTCCCGGGACAGGGAGGGGCACTGAAGCTTTCTTT. The variable domain in full, with the rest retrieved from reference TRBV5-1 and TRBJ1-1, is KAGVTQTPRYLIKTRGQQVTLSCSPISGHRSVSWYQQTPGQGLQFLFEYFSETQRNKGNFPGRFSGRQFSNSRSEMNVSTLELGDSALYLCASSFSRPGTGRGTEAFFGQGTRLTVV.

This clone was detected once. The gene calls are TRBV2 and TRBJ2-5; 10 nucleotides line up with TRBD1. V shed 8 bases and J 0 bases; nucleotides not matched to a gene: 6. From germline, CDR1 is SNHLY and CDR2 FYNNEI. This CDR3 contains 15 residues. This CDR3 reads CASLGQGLNQETQYF. The CDR3 bases are TGTGCCAGCTTGGGACAGGGGCTGAACCAAGAGACCCAGTACTTC.

The V call is TRBV27, the J call TRBJ2-7; 8 nucleotides match TRBD1. The CDR3 is 13 amino acids. Trimming cost V 3 bases and J 3 bases; bases outside gene matches: 1. Germline values: CDR1 MNHEY, CDR2 SMNVEV (reference sequence). DNA for the CDR3: TGTGCCAGCAGTTTCGACAGGGGCTACGAGCAGTACTTC. It specifies CASSFDRGYEQYF.

The chain uses TRBV12-3 or TRBV12-4 and TRBJ1-5, with D uncertain. The CDR3 is 12 amino acids. Trimming removed 4 bases at V and 7 bases at J, with 8 bases between. The CDR3 DNA sequence: TGTGCCAGCAGTTCTTTAGCGCAGCCCCAGCATTTT. This translates into CASSSLAQPQHF.

V is TRBV5-1 and J is TRBJ2-5, with a possible D match to TRBD2 (6 bases). Germline CDR1 is SGHRS and CDR2 is YFSETQ. Trimming pared 0 bases from V and 4 bases from J, leaving 10 bases between. This CDR3 comprises 14 residues. The CDR3 loop reads CASSLAVGGETQYF. The DNA of the CDR3 is TGCGCCAGCAGCTTGGCCGTGGGAGGAGAGACCCAGTACTTC.

The chain carries TRBV29-1 and TRBJ1-3, with D possibly matching TRBD1 (5 bases). Trimming took 0 bases from V and 8 from J, leaving 11 bases between them. Germline CDR1 SQVTM, CDR2 ANQGSEA. The CDR3 sequence is 13 residues long. Written as DNA, the CDR3 is TGCAGCGTTGAAGAATCGGGGGGACACACCATATATTTT. As protein: CSVEESGGHTIYF.

The V and J genes are TRBV7-2 and TRBJ2-1; 11 bases are shared with TRBD1. Germline V gene data show CDR1 as SGHTA and CDR2 as FQGNSA. This CDR3 spans 15 amino acids. V was pared by 2 bases and J by 7 bases, with 4 bases of the junction left unmatched. The CDR3 region has the DNA TGTGCCAGCAGCTTACGGGACAGGGGGTTGAATGAGCAGTTCTTC. Its protein product is CASSLRDRGLNEQFF.

The chain uses TRBV2 and TRBJ1-2, with 8 bases aligning to TRBD1. Trimming at V came to 6 bases and at J to 0 bases, leaving 3 bases not matched to a gene. Germline lookup yields CDR1 SNHLY and CDR2 FYNNEI. The CDR3 contains 14 residues. The CDR3 nucleotides read TGTGCCAGCAGCGAGGACAGGGCTAACTATGGCTACACCTTC. This translates into CASSEDRANYGYTF.

CDR3 coding DNA: TGTGCCAGCAGTTTACAGGGGGCGATCACTGAAGCTTTCTTT. Protein product: CASSLQGAITEAFF. This chain uses TRBV6-5 with TRBJ1-1; 9 nucleotides align to TRBD1. V trimming: 4 bases; J trimming: 4 bases; junction bases outside the gene matches: 4. The CDR3 has 14 residues. Germline CDR1 MNHEY, CDR2 SVGAGI.

The chain couples TRBV4-2 to TRBJ1-3, with 9 bases that match TRBD1. Unmatched junction bases numbered 12, after V lost 2 bases and J lost 4 bases. The germline V gene has CDR1 LGHNA and CDR2 YNFKEQ. The CDR3 contains 18 residues. CDR3: CASSQRTGGQGSGNTIYF. DNA of the CDR3: TGTGCCAGCAGCCAAAGGACCGGGGGACAGGGATCAGGAAACACCATATATTTT.

The sample holds one count of this clone. CDR3 region: CASSSLDGHMNTEAFF. The CDR3 coding sequence is TGTGCCAGCAGCTCACTTGACGGACACATGAACACTGAAGCTTTCTTT. V is TRBV7-9 and J is TRBJ1-1, with a tentative D call TRBD1 (5 bases). Trimming cost V 4 bases and J 0 bases, with 15 bases left between them. CDR1 and CDR2 (germline): SEHNR, FQNEAQ (reference sequence). The CDR3 runs to 16 residues.

This clone was seen just once. The chain recombines TRBV6-5 with TRBJ1-2, with TRBD1 matching over 7 bases. J was trimmed by 6 bases and V by 6 bases; bases with no gene match: 13. Germline V gene sequence: CDR1 MNHEY, CDR2 SVGAGI. The CDR3 runs 15 residues. CDR3 protein: CASRATGSREDGYTF. The CDR3 nucleotides read TGTGCCAGCAGGGCGACAGGGTCCCGGGAAGATGGCTACACCTTC.

The V gene is TRBV11-2, the J gene TRBJ1-3; D might be TRBD1 (5 bases). V shed 2 bases and J shed 2 bases, with 16 bases lying between them. The CDR3 totals 17 residues. Germline assignment: CDR1 SGHAT and CDR2 FQNNGV. In DNA form, the CDR3 reads TGTGCCAGCAGCTTAAACCCCGGGACTATTACTGGAAACACCATATATTTT. This codes for CASSLNPGTITGNTIYF.

The V and J genes are TRBV5-8 and TRBJ1-2; possible D gene TRBD1, 5 bases. The CDR3 is 14 residues long. Germline V lookup: CDR1 SGHTS, CDR2 YDEGEE. V was pared by 4 bases and J by 8 bases, with 18 bases between. The CDR3 sequence is CASSGWGTLEGYTF. The CDR3 DNA sequence: TGTGCCAGCAGCGGTTGGGGGACTCTCGAGGGCTACACCTTC.

This sequence joins TRBV5-1 and TRBJ2-6; 11 bases line up with TRBD1. V lost 6 bases, J lost 0 bases, and 14 bases stayed unmatched. The CDR3 has 20 amino acids. Germline V gene sequence: CDR1 SGHRS, CDR2 YFSETQ. This CDR3 is CASNPSRGQGAYSGANVLTF. The CDR3 DNA sequence: TGCGCCAGCAACCCATCACGTGGACAGGGGGCATACTCTGGGGCCAACGTCCTGACTTTC.

This chain uses TRBV5-1 with TRBJ1-1, with 7 positions matching TRBD1. The CDR3 loop spans 15 amino acids. After removal of 3 bases from V and 2 bases from J, the junction contained 7 bases not matched to a gene. The germline V gene has CDR1 SGHRS and CDR2 YFSETQ. In nucleotides, the CDR3 is TGCGCCAGCAGCTCCCGACAGGGCAGTAACACTGAAGCTTTCTTT. Protein product: CASSSRQGSNTEAFF.

The V and J genes are TRBV19 and TRBJ2-7; 8 positions agree with TRBD1. The CDR3 is 15 amino acids. Losses at the gene ends were 5 bases for V and 2 bases for J; bases not matched to a gene: 8. Germline V gives CDR1 LNHDA, CDR2 SQIVND (reference sequence). The CDR3 nucleotides read TGTGCCAGTAGTGCAGACAGGGGACGTACCTACGAGCAGTACTTC. The encoded protein is CASSADRGRTYEQYF.

This chain connects TRBV6-2 or TRBV6-3 to TRBJ1-2, with D possibly matching TRBD1 (6 bases). The CDR3 runs 15 residues. Germline V lookup: CDR1 MNHEY, CDR2 SVGEGT. The V gene lost 2 bases and the J gene lost 3 bases, with 13 bases spanning the gap. The CDR3 region is CASSYTGSGYYGYTF. The CDR3 coding sequence is TGTGCCAGCAGTTACACAGGGTCCGGGTACTATGGCTACACCTTC.

CDR3 sequence (DNA): TGTGCCAGCAGGACAGGGGGCTTTTCAGATACGCAGTATTTT. Its protein product is CASRTGGFSDTQYF. J is TRBJ2-3 and V is TRBV7-8, with TRBD1 matching 10 bases. The CDR3 extends over 14 amino acids. V was pared by 6 bases and J by 4 bases, with 4 bases of the junction left unmatched. Germline-derived CDR1 and CDR2 are SGHVS and FQNEAQ.

This clone was seen once. The chain recombines TRBV2 with TRBJ2-7, with TRBD1 matching over 11 bases. Germline V CDR1 and CDR2: SNHLY, FYNNEI. This CDR3 is built from 14 residues. V gave up 4 bases and J gave up 4 bases; unmatched junction bases: 3. DNA of the CDR3: TGTGCCAGCAGTGCTGGGACAGGGGGTTACGAGCAGTACTTC. This gives the protein CASSAGTGGYEQYF.

The chain couples TRBV6-2 or TRBV6-3 to TRBJ1-2; TRBD1 might be the D (6 bases). The CDR3 has 14 residues. CDR1 and CDR2 from the germline V gene are MNHEY and SVGEGT. V gave up 5 bases and J gave up 8 bases, with 18 bases separating them. The CDR3 DNA reads TGTGCCAGCAGTCCCCCCGCGGGGGCACAAGGCTACACCTTC. Translating it yields CASSPPAGAQGYTF.

This clone came up a few times. This chain uses TRBV4-1 with TRBJ1-2; D gene ambiguous. The germline gives CDR1 MGHRA, CDR2 YSYEKL. V lost 0 bases to trimming and J lost 1 base, with 3 bases between them. The CDR3 is 13 amino acids. In DNA, the CDR3 is TGCGCCAGCAGCCAAGACCGTAACTATGGCTACACCTTC. Amino acids: CASSQDRNYGYTF.

V gene TRBV25-1 combines with J gene TRBJ1-1; tentatively, D is TRBD1 (5 bases). The CDR3 contains 14 residues. V dropped 3 bases and J dropped 3 bases, with 11 bases sitting between them. The germline CDR1 and CDR2 sequences are MGHDK and SYGVNS. The CDR3 DNA sequence: TGTGCCAGCAGTGATGGGCAGGGTGACACTGAAGCTTTCTTT. This codes for CASSDGQGDTEAFF.

The chain combines TRBV4-1 with TRBJ1-4, with D tentatively TRBD1 (5 bases). The V end was cut by 0 bases, the J end by 7 bases, with 12 bases between. This CDR3 spans 15 amino acids. Germline lookup yields CDR1 MGHRA and CDR2 YSYEKL. The CDR3 sequence is CASSQDQQGGEKLFF. The CDR3 DNA reads TGCGCCAGCAGCCAAGATCAGCAGGGCGGTGAAAAACTGTTTTTT.

The chain is built from TRBV11-2 and TRBJ1-3; D remains ambiguous. The CDR3 has 16 residues. Germline values: CDR1 SGHAT, CDR2 FQNNGV. The V and J ends lost 2 bases and 0 bases respectively, with 11 bases between them. CDR3 region: CASSLLRGRSGNTIYF. The CDR3 DNA reads TGTGCCAGCAGCTTACTTCGGGGTCGCTCTGGAAACACCATATATTTT.

This chain connects TRBV6-5 to TRBJ1-1; 7 positions match TRBD1. The V segment lost 9 bases and the J segment 1 base; nucleotides outside the gene matches: 5. The CDR3 covers 13 residues. Germline CDR1 reads MNHEY; CDR2 reads SVGAGI. The CDR3 region has the DNA TGTGCCAGTGGGGGACAGCAGAACACTGAAGCTTTCTTT. Its protein is CASGGQQNTEAFF.